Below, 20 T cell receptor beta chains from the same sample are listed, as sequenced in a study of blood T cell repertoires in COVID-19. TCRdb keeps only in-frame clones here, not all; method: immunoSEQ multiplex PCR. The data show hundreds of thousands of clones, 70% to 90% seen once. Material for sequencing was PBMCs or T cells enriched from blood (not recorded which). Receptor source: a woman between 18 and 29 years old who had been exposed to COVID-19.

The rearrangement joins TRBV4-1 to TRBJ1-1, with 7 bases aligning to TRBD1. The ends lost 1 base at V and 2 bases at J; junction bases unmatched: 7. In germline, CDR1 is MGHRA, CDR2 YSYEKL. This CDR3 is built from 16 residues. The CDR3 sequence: CASSQGTGQVNTEAFF. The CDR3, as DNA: TGCGCCAGCAGCCAAGGAACAGGACAGGTTAACACTGAAGCTTTCTTT.

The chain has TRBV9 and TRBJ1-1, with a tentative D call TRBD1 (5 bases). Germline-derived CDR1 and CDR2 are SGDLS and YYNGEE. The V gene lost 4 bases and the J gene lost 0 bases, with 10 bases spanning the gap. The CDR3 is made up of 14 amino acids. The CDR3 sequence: CASSQTVMNTEAFF. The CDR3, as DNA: TGTGCCAGCAGCCAGACAGTTATGAACACTGAAGCTTTCTTT.

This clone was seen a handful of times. DNA of the CDR3: TGTGCCAGCAGCCAAGAACGGGGGACCCCCGAGCAGTACTTC. Translating gives CASSQERGTPEQYF. The rearrangement links TRBV3-1 (or the pseudogene TRBV3-2) to TRBJ2-7, with D possibly TRBD2 on 6 matching bases. The CDR3 is made up of 14 amino acids. Per the germline V gene, CDR1 is LGHDT and CDR2 is YNNKEL (reference sequence). Trimming cost V 0 bases and J 6 bases, with 12 bases left between them.

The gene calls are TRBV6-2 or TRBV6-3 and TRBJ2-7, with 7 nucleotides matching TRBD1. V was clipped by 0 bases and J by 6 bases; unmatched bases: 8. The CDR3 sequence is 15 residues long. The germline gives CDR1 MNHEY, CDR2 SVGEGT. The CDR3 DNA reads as TGTGCCAGCAGTTACTCGAGCCAGACAGGGCTCGAGCAGTACTTC. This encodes CASSYSSQTGLEQYF.

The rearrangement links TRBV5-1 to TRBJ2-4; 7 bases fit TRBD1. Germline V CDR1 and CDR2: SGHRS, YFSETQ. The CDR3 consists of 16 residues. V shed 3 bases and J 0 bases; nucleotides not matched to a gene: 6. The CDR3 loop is CASSSTGAVAKNIQYF. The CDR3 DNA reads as TGCGCCAGCAGCTCAACAGGGGCAGTAGCCAAAAACATTCAGTACTTC.

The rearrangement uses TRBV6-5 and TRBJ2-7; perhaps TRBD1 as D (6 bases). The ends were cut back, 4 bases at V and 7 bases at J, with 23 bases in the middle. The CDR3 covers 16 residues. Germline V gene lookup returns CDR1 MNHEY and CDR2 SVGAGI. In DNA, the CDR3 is TGTGCCAGCAGTTTCGTACCTAGTACAGGGTCCGGGGAGCAGTACTTC. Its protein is CASSFVPSTGSGEQYF.

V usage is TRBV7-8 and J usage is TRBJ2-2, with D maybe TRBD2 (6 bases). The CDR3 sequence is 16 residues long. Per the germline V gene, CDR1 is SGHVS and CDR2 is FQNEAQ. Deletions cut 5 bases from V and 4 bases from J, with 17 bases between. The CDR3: CASSPVRGGSTGELFF. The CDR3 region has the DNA TGTGCCAGCAGCCCCGTGAGGGGAGGAAGCACCGGGGAGCTGTTTTTT. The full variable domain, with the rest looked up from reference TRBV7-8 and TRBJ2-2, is GAGVSQSPRYKVAKRGQDVALRCDPISGHVSLFWYQQALGQGPEFLTYFQNEAQLDKSGLPSDRFFAERPEGSVSTLKIQRTQQEDSAVYLCASSPVRGGSTGELFFGEGSRLTVL.

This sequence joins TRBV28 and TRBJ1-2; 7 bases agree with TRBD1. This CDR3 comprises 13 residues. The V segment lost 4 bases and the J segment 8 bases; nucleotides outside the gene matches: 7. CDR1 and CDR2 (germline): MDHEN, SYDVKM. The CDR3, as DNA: TGTGCCAGCAGTTCCCCTAGGGGGCAAGGCTACACCTTC. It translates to CASSSPRGQGYTF.

The CDR3 DNA reads TGCGCCAGCAGTGAGTCGGGACTAGCTATTAATGAGCAGTTCTTC. It encodes CASSESGLAINEQFF. The genes are TRBV10-1 and TRBJ2-1, with 9 bases matching TRBD2. Germline-derived CDR1 and CDR2 are WNHNN and SYGVQD (reference sequence). The V and J ends lost 0 bases and 7 bases, in that order; junction bases with no gene match: 4. The CDR3 is 15 residues long.

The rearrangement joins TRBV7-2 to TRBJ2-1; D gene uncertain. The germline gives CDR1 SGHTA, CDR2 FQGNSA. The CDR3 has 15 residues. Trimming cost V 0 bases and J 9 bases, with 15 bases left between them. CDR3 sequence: CASSLAFSDSSEQFF. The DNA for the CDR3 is TGTGCCAGCAGCTTAGCGTTTTCAGATTCGTCTGAGCAGTTCTTC.

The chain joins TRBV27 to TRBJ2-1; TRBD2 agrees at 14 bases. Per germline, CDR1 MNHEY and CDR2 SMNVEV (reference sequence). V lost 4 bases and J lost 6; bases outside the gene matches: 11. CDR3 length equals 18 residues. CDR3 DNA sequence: TGTGCCAGCAGTTATTTGGGACTAGCGGGAGTCGGGGGCAATGAGCAGTTCTTC. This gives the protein CASSYLGLAGVGGNEQFF.

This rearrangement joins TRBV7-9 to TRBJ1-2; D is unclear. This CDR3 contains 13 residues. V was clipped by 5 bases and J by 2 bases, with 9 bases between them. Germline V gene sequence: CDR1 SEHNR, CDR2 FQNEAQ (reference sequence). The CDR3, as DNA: TGTGCCAGCAGCGACGAACTAAACTATGGCTACACCTTC. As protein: CASSDELNYGYTF.

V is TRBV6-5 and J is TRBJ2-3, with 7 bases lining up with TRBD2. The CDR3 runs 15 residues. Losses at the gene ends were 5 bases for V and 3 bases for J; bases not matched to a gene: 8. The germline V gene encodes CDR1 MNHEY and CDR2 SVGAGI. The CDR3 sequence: CASSRISGSTDTQYF. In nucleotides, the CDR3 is TGTGCCAGCAGTAGAATTAGCGGGTCAACAGATACGCAGTATTTT.

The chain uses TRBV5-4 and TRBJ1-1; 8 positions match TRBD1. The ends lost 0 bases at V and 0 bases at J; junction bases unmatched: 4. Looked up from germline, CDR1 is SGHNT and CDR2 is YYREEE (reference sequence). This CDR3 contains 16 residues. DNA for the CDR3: TGTGCCAGCAGCTTGGGCAGGGGGCAGGTGAACACTGAAGCTTTCTTT. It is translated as CASSLGRGQVNTEAFF.

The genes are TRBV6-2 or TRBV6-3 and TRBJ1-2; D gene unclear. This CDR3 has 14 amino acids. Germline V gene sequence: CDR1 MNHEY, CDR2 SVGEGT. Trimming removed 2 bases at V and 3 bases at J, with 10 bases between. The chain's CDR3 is CASSYARSDYGYTF. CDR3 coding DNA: TGTGCCAGCAGTTACGCCAGGTCCGACTATGGCTACACCTTC.

The CDR3 coding sequence is TGTGCCATCAGTGAACAGGAAACCTACGAGCAGTACTTC. Translation: CAISEQETYEQYF. The V and J genes are TRBV10-3 and TRBJ2-7; possibly TRBD1 for D (5 bases). The CDR3 extends over 13 amino acids. Trimming pared 3 bases from V and 2 bases from J, leaving 8 bases between. Germline lookup yields CDR1 ENHRY and CDR2 SYGVKD.

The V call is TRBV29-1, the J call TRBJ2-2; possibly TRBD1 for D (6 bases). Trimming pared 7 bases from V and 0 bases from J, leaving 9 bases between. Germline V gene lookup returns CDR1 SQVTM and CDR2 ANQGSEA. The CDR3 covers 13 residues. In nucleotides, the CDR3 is TGCAGCGGCAGGGGACCGAACACCGGGGAGCTGTTTTTT. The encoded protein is CSGRGPNTGELFF.

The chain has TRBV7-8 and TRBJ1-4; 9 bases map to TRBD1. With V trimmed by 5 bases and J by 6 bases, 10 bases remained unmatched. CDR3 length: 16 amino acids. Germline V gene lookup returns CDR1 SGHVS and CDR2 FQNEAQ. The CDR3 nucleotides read TGTGCCAGCAGCCCTACCCACAGGGGGCAGGATGAAAAACTGTTTTTT. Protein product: CASSPTHRGQDEKLFF.

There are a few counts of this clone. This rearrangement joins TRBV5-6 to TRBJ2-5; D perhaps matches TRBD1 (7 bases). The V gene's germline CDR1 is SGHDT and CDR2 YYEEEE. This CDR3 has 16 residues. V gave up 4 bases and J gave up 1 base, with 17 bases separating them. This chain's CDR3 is CASSLGGWDSQETQYF. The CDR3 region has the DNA TGTGCCAGCAGCCTGGGGGGATGGGACAGCCAAGAGACCCAGTACTTC.

CDR3 in amino acids: CASSLLPPAGGKDTQYF. As DNA, the CDR3 is TGTGCCAGCAGTTTACTCCCCCCGGCGGGAGGAAAGGATACGCAGTATTTT. This chain links TRBV27 with TRBJ2-3, with 8 bases matching TRBD2. The trim removed 2 bases at V and 6 bases at J, leaving 13 bases unmatched. This CDR3 has 17 residues. Germline loops: CDR1 MNHEY, CDR2 SMNVEV (reference sequence).